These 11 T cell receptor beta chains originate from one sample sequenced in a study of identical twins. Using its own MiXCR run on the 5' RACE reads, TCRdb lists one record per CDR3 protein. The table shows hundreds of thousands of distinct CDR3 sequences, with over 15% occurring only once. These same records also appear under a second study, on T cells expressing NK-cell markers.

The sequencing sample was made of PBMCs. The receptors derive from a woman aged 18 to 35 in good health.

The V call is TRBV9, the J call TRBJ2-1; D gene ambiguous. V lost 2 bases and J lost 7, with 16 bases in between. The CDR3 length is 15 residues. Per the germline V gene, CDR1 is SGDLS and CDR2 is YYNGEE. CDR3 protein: CASSVPPIPPNEQFF. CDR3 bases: TGTGCCAGCAGCGTCCCCCCCATCCCCCCAAATGAGCAGTTCTTC.

The CDR3 protein is CASSFPGEQPQHF. The CDR3 DNA reads as TGTGCCAGCAGTTTCCCGGGTGAGCAGCCCCAGCATTTT. The chain combines TRBV6-6 with TRBJ1-5; D unresolved. The CDR3 has 13 residues. Germline V CDR1 and CDR2: MNHNY, SVGAGI (reference sequence). Trimming shortened V by 4 bases and J by 7 bases, and 11 bases separated the two germline ends.

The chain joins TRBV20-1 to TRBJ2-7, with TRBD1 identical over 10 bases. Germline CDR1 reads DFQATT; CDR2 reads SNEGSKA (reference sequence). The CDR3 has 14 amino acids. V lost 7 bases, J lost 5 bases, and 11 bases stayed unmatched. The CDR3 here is CSVLPGTGAHEQYF. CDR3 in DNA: TGCAGTGTCCTCCCCGGGACAGGGGCCCACGAGCAGTACTTC.

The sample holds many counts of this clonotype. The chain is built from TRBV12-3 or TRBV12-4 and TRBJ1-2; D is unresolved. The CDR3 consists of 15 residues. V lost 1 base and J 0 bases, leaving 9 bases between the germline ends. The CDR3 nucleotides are TGTGCCAGCAGTTTAGAGGCCATCTCTAACTATGGCTACACCTTC. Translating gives CASSLEAISNYGYTF.

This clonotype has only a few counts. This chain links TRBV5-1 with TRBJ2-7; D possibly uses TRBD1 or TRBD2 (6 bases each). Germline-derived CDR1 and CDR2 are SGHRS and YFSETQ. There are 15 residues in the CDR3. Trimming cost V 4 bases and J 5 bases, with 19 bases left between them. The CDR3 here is CASSVTGRNGHEQYF. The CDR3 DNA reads TGCGCCAGCAGCGTCACAGGGAGGAACGGTCACGAGCAGTACTTC.

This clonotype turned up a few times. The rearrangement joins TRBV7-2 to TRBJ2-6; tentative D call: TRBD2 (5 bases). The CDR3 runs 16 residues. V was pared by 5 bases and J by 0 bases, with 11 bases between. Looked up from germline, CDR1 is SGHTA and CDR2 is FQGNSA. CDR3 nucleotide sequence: TGTGCCAGCAGCCAGCCCGGGAACTCTGGGGCCAACGTCCTGACTTTC. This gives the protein CASSQPGNSGANVLTF. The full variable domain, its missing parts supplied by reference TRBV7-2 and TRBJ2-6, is GAGVSQSPSNKVTEKGKDVELRCDPISGHTALYWYRQSLGQGLEFLIYFQGNSAPDKSGLPSDRFSAERTGGSVSTLTIQRTQQEDSAVYLCASSQPGNSGANVLTFGAGSRLTVL.

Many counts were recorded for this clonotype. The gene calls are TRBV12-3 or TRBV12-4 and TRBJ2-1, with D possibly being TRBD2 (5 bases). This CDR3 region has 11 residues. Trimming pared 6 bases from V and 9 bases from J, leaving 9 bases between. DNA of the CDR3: TGTGCCAGCAGCCGCCGGGGTGAGCAGTTCTTC. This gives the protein CASSRRGEQFF.

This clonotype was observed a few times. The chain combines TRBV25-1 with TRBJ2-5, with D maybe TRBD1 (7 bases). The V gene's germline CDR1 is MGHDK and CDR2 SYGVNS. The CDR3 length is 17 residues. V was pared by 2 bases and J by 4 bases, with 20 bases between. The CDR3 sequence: CASSELGKGARGETQYF. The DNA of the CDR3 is TGTGCCAGCAGTGAACTGGGGAAGGGGGCGCGGGGAGAGACCCAGTACTTC.

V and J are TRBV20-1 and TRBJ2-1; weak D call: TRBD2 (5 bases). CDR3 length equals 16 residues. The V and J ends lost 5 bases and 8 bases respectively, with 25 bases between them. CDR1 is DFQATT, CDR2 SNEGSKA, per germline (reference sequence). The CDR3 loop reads CSADPPRARTAYEQFF. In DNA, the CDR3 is TGCAGTGCTGACCCCCCGAGGGCCCGGACTGCCTATGAGCAGTTCTTC.

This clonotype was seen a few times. The CDR3 loop is CASSWGGAGYTF. DNA for the CDR3: TGTGCCAGCAGTTGGGGGGGGGCTGGCTACACCTTC. The chain uses TRBV12-3 or TRBV12-4 and TRBJ1-2; D is possibly TRBD1 (6 bases). V was clipped by 4 bases and J by 7 bases, with 10 bases between them. The CDR3 runs 12 residues.

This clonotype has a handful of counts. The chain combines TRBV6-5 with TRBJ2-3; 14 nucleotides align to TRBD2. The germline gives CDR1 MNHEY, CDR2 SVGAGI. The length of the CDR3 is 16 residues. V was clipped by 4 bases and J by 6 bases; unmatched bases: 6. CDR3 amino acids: CASSSGTSGGRDTQYF. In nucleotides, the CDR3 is TGTGCCAGCAGTTCTGGGACTAGCGGGGGCAGGGATACGCAGTATTTT.